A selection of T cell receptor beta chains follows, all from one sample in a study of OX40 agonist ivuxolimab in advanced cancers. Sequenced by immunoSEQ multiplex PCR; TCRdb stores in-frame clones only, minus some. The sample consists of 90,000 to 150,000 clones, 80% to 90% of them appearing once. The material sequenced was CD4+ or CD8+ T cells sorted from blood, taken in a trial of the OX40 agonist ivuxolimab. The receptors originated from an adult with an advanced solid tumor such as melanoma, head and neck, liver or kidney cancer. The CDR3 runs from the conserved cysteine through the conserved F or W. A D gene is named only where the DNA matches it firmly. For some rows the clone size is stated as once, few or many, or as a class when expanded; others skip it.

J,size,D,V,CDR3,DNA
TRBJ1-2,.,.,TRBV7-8,CASSLGAPGIYGYTF,TGTGCCAGCAGCTTAGGTGCCCCGGGAATCTATGGCTACACCTTC
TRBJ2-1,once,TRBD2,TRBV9,CASSEVGLAGANEQFF,TGTGCCAGCAGCGAAGTGGGACTAGCGGGGGCCAATGAGCAGTTCTTC
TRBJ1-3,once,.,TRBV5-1,CASSLAWGAADTIYF,TGCGCCAGCAGCTTGGCTTGGGGGGCGGCGGACACCATATATTTT
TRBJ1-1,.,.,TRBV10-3,CAISEEVTNTEAFF,TGTGCCATCAGTGAGGAGGTTACGAACACTGAAGCTTTCTTT
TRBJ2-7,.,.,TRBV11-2,CASSPAAYEQYF,TGTGCCAGCAGCCCTGCCGCCTACGAGCAGTACTTC
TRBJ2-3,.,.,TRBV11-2,CASSFYQGSTDTQYF,TGTGCCAGCAGCTTCTATCAGGGGAGCACAGATACGCAGTATTTT
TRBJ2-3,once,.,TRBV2,CASSVVTDTQYF,TGTGCCAGCAGCGTTGTCACAGATACGCAGTATTTT
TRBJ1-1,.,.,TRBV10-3,CAIRNRHQNTEAFF,TGTGCCATCAGGAATAGACATCAGAACACTGAAGCTTTCTTT
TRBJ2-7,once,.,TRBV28,CASKGGPGEQYF,TGTGCCAGCAAGGGGGGCCCTGGGGAGCAGTACTTC
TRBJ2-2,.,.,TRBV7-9,CASRSRRELLTGELFF,TGTGCCAGCAGATCTAGACGGGAGTTGTTGACCGGGGAGCTGTTTTTT
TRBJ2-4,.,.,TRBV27,CASSSPPIAKNIQYF,TGTGCCAGCAGTTCCCCCCCCATAGCCAAAAACATTCAGTACTTC
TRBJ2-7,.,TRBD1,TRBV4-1,CASSLRQGDYEQYF,TGCGCCAGCAGCCTTCGACAGGGGGACTACGAGCAGTACTTC
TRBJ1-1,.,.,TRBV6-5,CARTLEAFF,TGTGCCAGGACCCTTGAAGCTTTCTTT
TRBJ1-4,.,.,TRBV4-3,CASSQDTGREKLFF,TGCGCCAGCAGCCAAGATACCGGGAGGGAAAAACTGTTTTTT
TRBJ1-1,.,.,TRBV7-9,CASSLEQNTEAFF,TGTGCCAGCAGCTTAGAACAGAACACTGAAGCTTTCTTT
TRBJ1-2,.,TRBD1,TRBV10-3,CAISGTGYYGYTF,TGTGCCATCAGTGGGACAGGGTACTATGGCTACACCTTC
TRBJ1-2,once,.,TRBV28,CASSSSGSGYTF,TGTGCCAGCAGTTCCTCAGGGTCTGGCTACACCTTC
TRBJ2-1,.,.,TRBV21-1,CASSKSCSGDFF,TGTGCCAGCAGCAAAAGTTGTTCAGGGGATTTCTTC
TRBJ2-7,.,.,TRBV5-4,CASSLGGTLYEQYF,TGTGCCAGCAGCTTGGGGGGGACCCTCTACGAGCAGTACTTC
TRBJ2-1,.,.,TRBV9,CASSVSLNEQFF,TGTGCCAGCAGCGTATCACTGAATGAGCAGTTCTTC
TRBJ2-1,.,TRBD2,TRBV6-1,CASKFSGGSDEEQFF,TGTGCCAGCAAATTTAGCGGGGGGTCCGACGAGGAGCAGTTCTTC
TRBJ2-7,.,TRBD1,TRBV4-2,CASSEVAGGFYEQYF,TGTGCCAGCAGCGAAGTGGCAGGGGGCTTTTACGAGCAGTACTTC
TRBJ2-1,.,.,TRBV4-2,CASSPGREHNEQFF,TGTGCCAGCAGCCCGGGGAGAGAGCACAATGAGCAGTTCTTC
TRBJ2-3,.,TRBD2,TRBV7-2,CASRSGGADTQYF,TGTGCCAGCCGTAGCGGGGGGGCAGATACGCAGTATTTT
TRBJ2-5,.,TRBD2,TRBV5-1,CASRPWEGRETQYF,TGCGCCAGCAGGCCTTGGGAGGGTAGAGAGACCCAGTACTTC
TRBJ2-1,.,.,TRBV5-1,CASSSSAGPSYNEQFF,TGCGCCAGCAGCTCCTCCGCGGGGCCCTCCTACAATGAGCAGTTCTTC
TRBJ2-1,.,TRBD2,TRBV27,CASSLAGGGLNEQFF,TGTGCCAGCAGTTTAGCGGGGGGGGGTTTAAATGAGCAGTTCTTC
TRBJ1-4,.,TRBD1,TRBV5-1,CASRGQGTLTNEKLFF,TGCGCCAGCAGGGGACAGGGGACGCTAACTAATGAAAAACTGTTTTTT
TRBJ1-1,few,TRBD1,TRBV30,CAQEKAGGTEAFF,TGTGCCCAAGAGAAAGCAGGGGGAACTGAAGCTTTCTTT
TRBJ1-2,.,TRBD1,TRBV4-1,CASSAGQGALTSLWTF,TGCGCCAGCAGCGCAGGACAGGGGGCCCTCACCAGCCTGTGGACCTTC
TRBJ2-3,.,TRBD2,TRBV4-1,CASSQPTSGGRLSDTQYF,TGCGCCAGCAGCCAACCGACTAGCGGGGGGAGGCTGTCAGATACGCAGTATTTT
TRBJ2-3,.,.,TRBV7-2,CASSSKLSLRDTQYF,TGTGCCAGCAGCTCAAAACTCTCCCTAAGGGATACGCAGTATTTT
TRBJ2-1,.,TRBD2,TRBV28,CASRRSGGGHNEQFF,TGTGCCAGCAGAAGAAGCGGGGGGGGACACAATGAGCAGTTCTTC
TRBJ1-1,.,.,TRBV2,CASRTPPGTEAFF,TGTGCCAGCAGGACCCCACCCGGGACTGAAGCTTTCTTT
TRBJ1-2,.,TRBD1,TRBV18,CASSPLGTGATNYGYTF,TGTGCCAGCTCACCGCTCGGGACAGGGGCAACTAACTATGGCTACACCTTC
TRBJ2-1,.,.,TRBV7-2,CASSLIAEQFF,TGTGCCAGCAGCTTAATCGCTGAGCAGTTCTTC
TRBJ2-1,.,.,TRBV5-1,CASSTIPGRSGNEQFF,TGCGCCAGCAGCACCATACCGGGACGATCAGGCAATGAGCAGTTCTTC
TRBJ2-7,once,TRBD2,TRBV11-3,CASSLGLAGGHEQYF,TGTGCCAGCAGCTTAGGACTAGCGGGGGGCCACGAGCAGTACTTC
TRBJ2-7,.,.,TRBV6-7,CATYQESYEQYF,TGTGCCACCTACCAGGAGTCCTACGAGCAGTACTTC
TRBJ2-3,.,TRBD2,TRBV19,CASSIQAGRTDTQYF,TGTGCCAGTAGTATACAAGCGGGGCGCACAGATACGCAGTATTTT
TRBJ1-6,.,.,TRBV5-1,CASSLEANRSPLHF,TGCGCCAGCAGCTTGGAAGCGAATCGCTCACCCCTCCACTTT
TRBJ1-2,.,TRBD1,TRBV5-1,CASNTQGNTGYTF,TGCGCCAGCAATACACAGGGGAATACTGGCTACACCTTC
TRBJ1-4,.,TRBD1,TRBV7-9,CASSPVGQGYEKLFF,TGTGCCAGCAGCCCCGTTGGACAGGGGTATGAAAAACTGTTTTTT
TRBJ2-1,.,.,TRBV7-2,CASSLVGDQYEQFF,TGTGCCAGCAGCTTAGTGGGGGACCAATATGAGCAGTTCTTC
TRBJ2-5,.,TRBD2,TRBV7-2,CASGGLAGAQETQYF,TGTGCCAGCGGAGGACTAGCGGGGGCCCAAGAGACCCAGTACTTC
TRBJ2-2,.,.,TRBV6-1,CASIESGTVNTGELFF,TGTGCCAGCATTGAATCCGGGACGGTGAACACCGGGGAGCTGTTTTTT
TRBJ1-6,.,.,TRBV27,CASSLSRGIDYSPLHF,TGTGCCAGCAGTTTAAGTAGAGGAATAGATTATTCACCCCTCCACTTT
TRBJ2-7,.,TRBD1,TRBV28,CASRTDRGGRSYEQYF,TGTGCCAGCAGGACCGACAGGGGGGGCCGCTCCTACGAGCAGTACTTC
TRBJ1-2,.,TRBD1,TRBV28,CASRPGQLNYGYTF,TGTGCCAGCAGACCGGGACAGCTTAACTATGGCTACACCTTC
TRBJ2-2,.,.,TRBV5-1,CASSLGVPNTGELFF,TGCGCCAGCAGCTTAGGCGTACCCAACACCGGGGAGCTGTTTTTT
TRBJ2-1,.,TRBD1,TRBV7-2,CASSFSGGNEQFF,TGTGCCAGCAGCTTTTCAGGGGGCAATGAGCAGTTCTTC
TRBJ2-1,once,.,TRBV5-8,CASSLRGYEQFF,TGTGCCAGCAGCTTGAGAGGGTATGAGCAGTTCTTC
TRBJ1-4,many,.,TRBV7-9,CASSSRTNEKLFF,TGTGCCAGCAGCTCGCGGACTAATGAAAAACTGTTTTTT
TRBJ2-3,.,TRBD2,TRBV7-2,CASSQRLAGTDTQYF,TGTGCCAGCAGCCAACGACTAGCAGGCACAGATACGCAGTATTTT